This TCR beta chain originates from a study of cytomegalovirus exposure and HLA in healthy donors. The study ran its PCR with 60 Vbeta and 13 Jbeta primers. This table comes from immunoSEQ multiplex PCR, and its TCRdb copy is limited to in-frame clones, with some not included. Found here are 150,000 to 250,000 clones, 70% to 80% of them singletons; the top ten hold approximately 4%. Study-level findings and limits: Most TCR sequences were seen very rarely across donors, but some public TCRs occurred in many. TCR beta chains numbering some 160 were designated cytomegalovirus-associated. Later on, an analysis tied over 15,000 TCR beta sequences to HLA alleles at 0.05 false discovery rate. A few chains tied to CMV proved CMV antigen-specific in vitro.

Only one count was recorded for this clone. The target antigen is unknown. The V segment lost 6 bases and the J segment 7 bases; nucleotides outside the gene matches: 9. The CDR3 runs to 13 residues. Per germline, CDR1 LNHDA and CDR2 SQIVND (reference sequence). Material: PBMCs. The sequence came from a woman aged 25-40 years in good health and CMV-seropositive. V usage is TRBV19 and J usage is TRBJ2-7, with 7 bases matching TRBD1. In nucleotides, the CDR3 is TGTGCCAGTAGCGGGACAGACCCCCTGGAGCAGTACTTC. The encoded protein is CASSGTDPLEQYF.